Presented here are 15 T cell receptor beta chains from one specimen sequenced in a study of T cell responses to AZD1222 COVID-19 vaccine. Profiled with immunoSEQ multiplex PCR; TCRdb holds only in-frame clones, not every one. The sample includes approximately 300,000 clones, 94% of them seen just once. Sequences were derived from peripheral blood, sampled 28 days after the second AZD1222 dose. Receptor source: an adult who received the AZD1222 COVID-19 vaccine.

This chain uses TRBV5-1 with TRBJ2-3; 10 bases fit TRBD2. The germline V gene encodes CDR1 SGHRS and CDR2 YFSETQ. V shed 3 bases, J shed 6 bases, and the junction held 7 bases outside the gene matches. This CDR3 is 15 amino acids long. CDR3 sequence: CASSSGTSEVDTQYF. The CDR3 DNA reads TGCGCCAGCAGCTCAGGGACTAGCGAAGTTGATACGCAGTATTTT.

This clone was seen only a few times. The rearrangement links TRBV28 to TRBJ1-5; D may be TRBD1 (6 bases). The germline CDR1 and CDR2 sequences are MDHEN and SYDVKM. The CDR3 contains 17 residues. Trimming took 7 bases from V and 5 from J, leaving 24 bases between them. DNA of the CDR3: TGTGCCAGCAAAAACCGAATCTGGGGGCGGAGGGATCAGCCCCAGCATTTT. It translates to CASKNRIWGRRDQPQHF.

J is TRBJ2-7 and V is TRBV2; possibly TRBD1 for D (6 bases). This CDR3 comprises 14 residues. V lost 7 bases and J lost 0, with 13 bases in between. The germline gives CDR1 SNHLY, CDR2 FYNNEI. CDR3 DNA sequence: TGTGCCAGCATTCTCCGGGACACCTCCTACGAGCAGTACTTC. Protein sequence: CASILRDTSYEQYF.

V and J are TRBV7-2 and TRBJ2-5, with D possibly being TRBD2 (5 bases). The CDR3 has 13 residues. Germline V gene lookup returns CDR1 SGHTA and CDR2 FQGNSA. V was clipped by 3 bases and J by 4 bases, with 9 bases between them. CDR3 loop: CASSFPSGETQYF. The CDR3, as DNA: TGTGCCAGCAGCTTTCCCAGCGGAGAGACCCAGTACTTC.

This rearrangement joins TRBV5-6 to TRBJ2-1; D may correspond to TRBD1 or TRBD2 (5 bases each). Germline values: CDR1 SGHDT, CDR2 YYEEEE. Trimming left V 4 bases short and J 8 bases short, with 16 bases between. The CDR3 is 14 residues long. CDR3 nucleotides: TGTGCCAGCAGCCTCGGGACCCCACGCTATGAGCAGTTCTTC. Translation: CASSLGTPRYEQFF.

This rearrangement joins TRBV7-6 to TRBJ2-5, with a tentative D call TRBD1 (5 bases). The CDR3 has 15 amino acids. Germline loops: CDR1 SGHVS, CDR2 FNYEAQ. V lost 2 bases, J lost 0 bases, and 10 bases lay in between. The CDR3 here is CASSLFRTNQETQYF. CDR3 coding DNA: TGTGCCAGCAGCTTATTTCGGACAAACCAAGAGACCCAGTACTTC.

This clone was recorded only once. This chain links TRBV4-1 with TRBJ1-5, with TRBD1 identical over 11 bases. Germline V CDR1 and CDR2: MGHRA, YSYEKL. V lost 1 base to trimming and J lost 6 bases; unmatched junction nucleotides: 8. The CDR3 is 17 residues long. The CDR3 here is CASSQVRGQGVFQPQHF. The CDR3 bases are TGCGCCAGCAGCCAAGTTAGGGGACAGGGGGTTTTTCAGCCCCAGCATTTT.

The chain combines TRBV28 with TRBJ1-2; 7 bases align to TRBD1. CDR3 length equals 16 residues. CDR1 is MDHEN and CDR2 is SYDVKM in the germline V gene. With 7 bases clipped from V and 7 bases from J, the junction kept 18 bases outside the gene matches. CDR3 coding DNA: TGTGCCAGCACCCCAGGGGGATATAACACCCTTGGTGGCTACACCTTC. This translates into CASTPGGYNTLGGYTF.

The rearrangement links TRBV2 to TRBJ2-5; D ambiguous. Trimming pared 3 bases from V and 5 bases from J, leaving 10 bases between. Germline V lookup: CDR1 SNHLY, CDR2 FYNNEI. This CDR3 contains 13 residues. CDR3 sequence: CASSEQFRETQYF. The CDR3 bases are TGTGCCAGCAGTGAGCAGTTCCGGGAGACCCAGTACTTC.

The chain is built from TRBV28 and TRBJ1-4; 8 nucleotides align to TRBD1. The V gene's germline CDR1 is MDHEN and CDR2 SYDVKM. This CDR3 is 18 amino acids long. Germline trimming cut 5 bases from V and 1 base from J; bases unmatched to any gene: 12. DNA of the CDR3: TGTGCCAGCAGTCCTTATATGGGGACAGGCGTAACTAATGAAAAACTGTTTTTT. Its protein is CASSPYMGTGVTNEKLFF.

The genes are TRBV9 and TRBJ1-2; the D gene is possibly TRBD1 (5 bases). Germline V gives CDR1 SGDLS, CDR2 YYNGEE. This CDR3 has 14 amino acids. Trimming cost V 0 bases and J 7 bases, with 13 bases left between them. The CDR3 loop is CASSVDQGRSGYTF. The CDR3 DNA reads TGTGCCAGCAGCGTAGATCAGGGCAGAAGTGGCTACACCTTC.

The V call is TRBV20-1, the J call TRBJ2-3, with 9 bases identical to TRBD2. The CDR3 spans 15 residues. Germline CDR1 and CDR2: DFQATT and SNEGSKA (reference sequence). With 5 bases clipped from V and 7 bases from J, the junction kept 13 bases outside the gene matches. The CDR3 coding sequence is TGCAGTGCTGGTGGGCTAGCGGGGAATATTAATACGCAGTATTTT. This codes for CSAGGLAGNINTQYF.

The chain employs TRBV6-2 or TRBV6-3 and TRBJ2-7, with a weak D call TRBD1 (5 bases). The V gene lost 5 bases and the J gene lost 4 bases, with 9 bases spanning the gap. The CDR3 loop spans 12 amino acids. Per germline, CDR1 MNHEY and CDR2 SVGEGT. The CDR3: CASSLRGYEQYF. DNA of the CDR3: TGTGCCAGCAGTCTAAGGGGTTACGAGCAGTACTTC.

The V gene is TRBV18, the J gene TRBJ2-7, with 9 bases identical to TRBD1. The CDR3 runs 15 residues. V was clipped by 4 bases and J by 6 bases; unmatched bases: 10. Germline CDR1 KGHSH, CDR2 LQKENI. CDR3 nucleotide sequence: TGTGCCAGCTCACTTTGGGACAGGGATCTCGGCGAGCAGTACTTC. Its protein is CASSLWDRDLGEQYF.

This chain links TRBV18 with TRBJ2-3; 9 bases align to TRBD2. This CDR3 has 16 residues. Per germline, CDR1 KGHSH and CDR2 LQKENI. V trimming: 0 bases; J trimming: 3 bases; junction bases outside the gene matches: 4. The CDR3 protein is CASSPPNSGRTDTQYF. The CDR3 coding sequence is TGTGCCAGCTCACCACCGAATAGCGGGAGAACAGATACGCAGTATTTT.